The 16 T cell receptor beta chains in this list originate from one sample, sequenced in a study of cytomegalovirus exposure and HLA in healthy donors. The PCR was carried out with 60 Vbeta primers and 13 Jbeta primers. The data were produced by immunoSEQ multiplex PCR, yet TCRdb's version contains in-frame clones alone and is incomplete. Among around 150,000 clones listed, under 80% were seen once. The sequencing input was PBMCs. These TCRs come from a woman between 25 and 40 years old in good health and CMV-seronegative.

The CDR3 region has the DNA TGTGCCAGCAGTGCCATGACTAGCGGGGGGACCCAGTACTCCTACAATGAGCAGTTCTTC. Encoded protein: CASSAMTSGGTQYSYNEQFF. J is TRBJ2-1 and V is TRBV2; 13 bases fit TRBD2. The CDR3 length is 20 residues. Looked up from germline, CDR1 is SNHLY and CDR2 is FYNNEI. After removal of 4 bases from V and 0 bases from J, the junction contained 12 bases not matched to a gene.

V and J are TRBV18 and TRBJ2-5, with D possibly TRBD2 on 5 matching bases. Germline lookup yields CDR1 KGHSH and CDR2 LQKENI. Deletions cut 3 bases from V and 5 bases from J, with 10 bases between. The CDR3 length is 13 residues. In DNA, the CDR3 is TGTGCCAGCTCACCCGGACGAGGGGAGACCCAGTACTTC. As protein: CASSPGRGETQYF.

This clone came up once. The chain uses TRBV10-1 and TRBJ2-7; TRBD2 matches at 11 bases. This CDR3 contains 17 residues. The ends lost 10 bases at V and 1 base at J; junction bases unmatched: 15. CDR1 WNHNN and CDR2 SYGVQD come from the germline V gene (reference sequence). CDR3 in DNA: TGCGCCACACGACAGGGACCGGGACTAGCGGCATCCTACGAGCAGTACTTC. Amino acid sequence: CATRQGPGLAASYEQYF.

The DNA for the CDR3 is TGTGCCAGCAGCTCTAGCGGGGCGACCTCTAATGAGCAGTTCTTC. This sequence encodes CASSSSGATSNEQFF. This chain joins TRBV7-3 and TRBJ2-1; 9 bases line up with TRBD2. After removal of 4 bases from V and 7 bases from J, the junction contained 8 bases not matched to a gene. CDR1 SGHTA and CDR2 FQGTGA come from the germline V gene. This CDR3 spans 15 amino acids. Drawing the rest from reference TRBV7-3 and TRBJ2-1, the complete variable domain is GAGVSQTPSNKVTEKGKYVELRCDPISGHTALYWYRQSLGQGPEFLIYFQGTGAADDSGLPNDRFFAVRPEGSVSTLKIQRTERGDSAVYLCASSSSGATSNEQFFGPGTRLTVL.

This clone was observed a few times. The V and J genes are TRBV6-5 and TRBJ2-5, with 10 bases fitting TRBD1. Trimming took 4 bases from V and 1 from J; bases not matched to a gene: 3. Looked up from germline, CDR1 is MNHEY and CDR2 is SVGAGI. The CDR3 has 15 amino acids. This CDR3 reads CASSWTGGPQETQYF. CDR3 DNA sequence: TGTGCCAGCAGTTGGACAGGGGGGCCCCAAGAGACCCAGTACTTC.

V usage is TRBV7-9 and J usage is TRBJ1-6, with a possible D match to TRBD1 (6 bases). The ends were cut back, 5 bases at V and 14 bases at J, with 10 bases in the middle. The CDR3 has 11 residues. Germline V gene lookup returns CDR1 SEHNR and CDR2 FQNEAQ (reference sequence). CDR3 sequence reads: CASSARGTLHF. CDR3 DNA sequence: TGTGCCAGCAGCGCCAGGGGAACCCTCCACTTT.

The chain employs TRBV5-4 and TRBJ1-2; possible D gene TRBD1, 6 bases. Germline loops: CDR1 SGHNT, CDR2 YYREEE (reference sequence). This CDR3 spans 14 amino acids. Between the trimmed V and J ends, which lost 0 bases and 3 bases, there was a span of 9 bases. The CDR3 sequence: CASSLGGGDYGYTF. In nucleotides, the CDR3 is TGTGCCAGCAGCTTGGGGGGGGGCGACTATGGCTACACCTTC. The variable domain in full, completed from reference TRBV5-4 and TRBJ1-2, reads ETGVTQSPTHLIKTRGQQVTLRCSSQSGHNTVSWYQQALGQGPQFIFQYYREEENGRGNFPPRFSGLQFPNYSSELNVNALELDDSALYLCASSLGGGDYGYTFGSGTRLTVV.

CDR3 amino acids: CARSPKGGSYEQYF. CDR3 coding DNA: TGTGCCAGAAGCCCTAAGGGGGGGTCCTACGAGCAGTACTTC. The V and J genes are TRBV5-3 and TRBJ2-7, with a possible D match to TRBD2 (7 bases). TRBV5-3 is placed among ORFs of uncertain function. Trimming left V 4 bases short and J 1 base short, with 12 bases between. The CDR3 runs to 14 residues.

The chain employs TRBV18 and TRBJ1-5; TRBD1 might be the D (6 bases). This CDR3 comprises 15 residues. Trimming left V 3 bases short and J 5 bases short, with 14 bases between. CDR1 and CDR2 from the germline V gene are KGHSH and LQKENI. This CDR3 is CASSPTDSYDQPQHF. Written as DNA, the CDR3 is TGTGCCAGCTCACCGACGGACAGTTACGATCAGCCCCAGCATTTT. The complete variable domain, with remaining parts taken from reference TRBV18 and TRBJ1-5, reads NAGVMQNPRHLVRRRGQEARLRCSPMKGHSHVYWYRQLPEEGLKFMVYLQKENIIDESGMPKERFSAEFPKEGPSILRIQQVVRGDSAAYFCASSPTDSYDQPQHFGDGTRLSIL.

This chain links TRBV5-4 with TRBJ2-3, with TRBD2 identical over 10 bases. Losses at the gene ends were 0 bases for V and 4 bases for J; bases not matched to a gene: 5. The germline CDR1 and CDR2 sequences are SGHNT and YYREEE (reference sequence). There are 16 residues in the CDR3. The CDR3 here is CASSLALAGASDTQYF. For the CDR3, the DNA is TGTGCCAGCAGCTTGGCCCTAGCGGGGGCGTCAGATACGCAGTATTTT. Full variable domain (outside the CDR3, taken from reference TRBV5-4 and TRBJ2-3): ETGVTQSPTHLIKTRGQQVTLRCSSQSGHNTVSWYQQALGQGPQFIFQYYREEENGRGNFPPRFSGLQFPNYSSELNVNALELDDSALYLCASSLALAGASDTQYFGPGTRLTVL.

In regard to this clone: Distinct nucleotide sequences in the sample also encode this CDR3. The chain has TRBV5-1 and TRBJ2-5; no clear D. The CDR3 contains 11 residues. The germline V gene has CDR1 SGHRS and CDR2 YFSETQ. The germline V and J ends were trimmed by 4 bases and 2 bases, with 3 bases remaining between them. CDR3 in amino acids: CASSQQETQYF. DNA of the CDR3: TGCGCCAGCAGCCAACAAGAGACCCAGTACTTC.

This clone was counted between two and nine times. This chain uses TRBV2 with TRBJ1-2; no reliable D call. Germline V gene lookup returns CDR1 SNHLY and CDR2 FYNNEI. The V end was cut by 7 bases, the J end by 1 base, with 10 bases between. The CDR3 has 13 residues. The CDR3 DNA reads as TGTGCCAGCACCCAGCGCAATAACTATGGCTACACCTTC. Protein product: CASTQRNNYGYTF.

The sample holds one count of this clone. This chain connects TRBV5-4 to TRBJ2-3; 8 nucleotides match TRBD1. Germline V gene sequence: CDR1 SGHNT, CDR2 YYREEE (reference sequence). Trimming cost V 7 bases and J 1 base; bases outside gene matches: 5. This CDR3 region has 14 residues. CDR3 residues: CASSRGQGTDTQYF. CDR3 in DNA: TGTGCCAGCTCTAGGGGACAGGGCACAGATACGCAGTATTTT.

This chain links TRBV5-8 with TRBJ1-2, with D unclear. Trimming took 0 bases from V and 5 from J, leaving 11 bases between them. This CDR3 contains 14 residues. Germline V gene data show CDR1 as SGHTS and CDR2 as YDEGEE. The DNA of the CDR3 is TGTGCCAGCAGCTTGGGGCTGGGCTTTTATGGCTACACCTTC. Translating gives CASSLGLGFYGYTF. Looking up the rest from reference TRBV5-8 and TRBJ1-2 gives the full variable domain: EAGVTQSPTHLIKTRGQQATLRCSPISGHTSVYWYQQALGLGLQFLLWYDEGEERNRGNFPPRFSGRQFPNYSSELNVNALELEDSALYLCASSLGLGFYGYTFGSGTRLTVV.

The chain employs TRBV30 and TRBJ1-1; D gene unclear. This CDR3 region has 13 residues. V was pared by 0 bases and J by 0 bases, with 5 bases between. CDR1 is GTSNPN and CDR2 is SVGIG in the germline V gene (reference sequence). CDR3 DNA sequence: TGTGCCTGGAGTGTCGAGTTGAACACTGAAGCTTTCTTT. Its translation is CAWSVELNTEAFF.

The chain has TRBV6-1 and TRBJ2-1; 11 bases line up with TRBD1. Germline lookup yields CDR1 MNHNS and CDR2 SASEGT. CDR3 length equals 15 residues. Losses at the gene ends were 6 bases for V and 8 bases for J; bases not matched to a gene: 9. DNA for the CDR3: TGTGCCAGCAGCCAGTGGGGGACAGGGGGTCATGAGCAGTTCTTC. This sequence encodes CASSQWGTGGHEQFF.